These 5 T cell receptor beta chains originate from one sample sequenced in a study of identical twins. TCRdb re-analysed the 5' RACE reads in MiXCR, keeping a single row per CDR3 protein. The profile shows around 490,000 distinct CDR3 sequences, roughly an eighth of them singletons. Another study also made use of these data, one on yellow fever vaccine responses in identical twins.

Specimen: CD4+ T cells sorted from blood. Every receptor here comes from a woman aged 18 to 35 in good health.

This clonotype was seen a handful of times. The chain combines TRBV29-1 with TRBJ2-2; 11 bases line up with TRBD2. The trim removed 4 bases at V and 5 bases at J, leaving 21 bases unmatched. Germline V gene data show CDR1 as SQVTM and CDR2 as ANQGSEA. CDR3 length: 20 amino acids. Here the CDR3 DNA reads TGCAGCGTTGTTCTGTCCTCCCAAGGTAGCGGGGGGGCAGGGACCGGGGAGCTGTTTTTT. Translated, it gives CSVVLSSQGSGGAGTGELFF.

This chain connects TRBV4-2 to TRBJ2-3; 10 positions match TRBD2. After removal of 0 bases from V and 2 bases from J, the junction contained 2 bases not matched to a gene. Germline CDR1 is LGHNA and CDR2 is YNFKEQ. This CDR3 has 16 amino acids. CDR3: CASSQEGLANTDTQYF. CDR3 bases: TGTGCCAGCAGCCAAGAGGGACTAGCGAACACAGATACGCAGTATTTT.

CDR3 coding DNA: TGTGCCACCAGCAGAGAAATTGCGGGCAGGGTAGGTTTAGACTATGGCTACACCTTC. It yields the protein CATSREIAGRVGLDYGYTF. This chain uses TRBV15 with TRBJ1-2, with D possibly being TRBD1 (5 bases). Germline V gene sequence: CDR1 LNHNV, CDR2 YYDKDF (reference sequence). This CDR3 region has 19 residues. Trimming stripped 0 bases from V and 3 bases from J, with 23 bases between.

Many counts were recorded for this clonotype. The CDR3 here is CASSLNGVQNEKLFF. CDR3 bases: TGCGCCAGCAGCTTGAATGGTGTACAGAATGAAAAACTGTTTTTT. The chain links TRBV5-1 to TRBJ1-4; D is ambiguous. Deletions cut 1 base from V and 5 bases from J, with 12 bases between. CDR1 SGHRS and CDR2 YFSETQ come from the germline V gene. The CDR3 contains 15 residues.

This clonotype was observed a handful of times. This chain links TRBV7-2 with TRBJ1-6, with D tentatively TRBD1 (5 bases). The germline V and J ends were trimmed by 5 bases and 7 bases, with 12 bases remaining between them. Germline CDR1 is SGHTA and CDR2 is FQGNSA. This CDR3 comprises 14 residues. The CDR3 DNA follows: TGTGCCAGCAGCACCTGGGACGGCAATTCACCCCTCCACTTT. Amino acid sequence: CASSTWDGNSPLHF.